The 18 T cell receptor beta chains listed next were all sequenced from one sample in a study of technical replicates of blood from a handful of donors. TCRdb's table, derived via immunoSEQ multiplex PCR, lists solely in-frame clones and lacks some. The data show around 50,000 clones, around 96% seen once. Specimen: T cells isolated from PBMCs. The receptors come from a human donor in good health.

Here the CDR3 DNA reads TGTGCCAGCAGTTACGACAGGGAGAACACTGAAGCTTTCTTT. This translates into CASSYDRENTEAFF. The chain is built from TRBV6-5 and TRBJ1-1; 7 positions agree with TRBD1. CDR3 length: 14 amino acids. The germline V gene encodes CDR1 MNHEY and CDR2 SVGAGI. J lost 1 base, V lost 2 bases, and 1 base had no gene match.

The chain couples TRBV30 to TRBJ2-6; 9 bases agree with TRBD1. Per germline, CDR1 GTSNPN and CDR2 SVGIG (reference sequence). The CDR3 contains 18 residues. Trimming removed 0 bases from V and 0 bases from J; junction bases left unmatched: 6. CDR3 nucleotide sequence: TGTGCCTGGAGTGTAGGGGGGACAGGGAGCTCTGGGGCCAACGTCCTGACTTTC. This codes for CAWSVGGTGSSGANVLTF.

The J gene is TRBJ2-7, the V gene TRBV19; the D gene is possibly TRBD1 (5 bases). The CDR3 is 15 amino acids. The V end lost 5 bases, the J end lost 0 bases, and 14 bases lay between the germline ends. The V gene's germline CDR1 is LNHDA and CDR2 SQIVND (reference sequence). CDR3 amino acids: CASSVTDSSSYEQYF. DNA of the CDR3: TGTGCCAGTAGTGTGACAGACTCTAGCTCCTACGAGCAGTACTTC.

Written as DNA, the CDR3 is TGTGCCAGTAACGCTCTAGGGGCAGAGACCCAGTACTTC. It is translated as CASNALGAETQYF. The gene calls are TRBV19 and TRBJ2-5, with a possible D match to TRBD1 (5 bases). V dropped 7 bases and J dropped 4 bases, with 13 bases sitting between them. Germline assignment: CDR1 LNHDA and CDR2 SQIVND (reference sequence). The CDR3 is 13 residues long.

The chain joins TRBV30 to TRBJ2-7; TRBD2 matches 9 bases. CDR3 length equals 14 residues. J was trimmed by 4 bases and V by 0 bases; bases with no gene match: 4. The germline V gene encodes CDR1 GTSNPN and CDR2 SVGIG (reference sequence). CDR3 sequence (DNA): TGTGCCTGGAGTGTGATACTAGCGGGTTACGAGCAGTACTTC. Its protein is CAWSVILAGYEQYF.

The chain carries TRBV10-3 and TRBJ2-3; D not certain. Germline CDR1 ENHRY, CDR2 SYGVKD. The ends were cut back, 2 bases at V and 4 bases at J, with 10 bases in the middle. This CDR3 region has 14 residues. The CDR3 DNA is TGTGCCATCAGTGAGCTAGTAACCCCAGATACGCAGTATTTT. Translated: CAISELVTPDTQYF.

CDR3 sequence: CASTRGDTIYF. The CDR3 DNA reads TGTGCCAGTACCAGGGGGGACACCATATATTTT. V is TRBV6-5 and J is TRBJ1-3; 7 nucleotides line up with TRBD1. V dropped 9 bases and J dropped 8; count of bases not matched to a gene: 4. The CDR3 covers 11 residues. The germline V gene encodes CDR1 MNHEY and CDR2 SVGAGI.

CDR3 region: CASRPAGTLEMNEQFF. The DNA of the CDR3 is TGTGCCAGCAGGCCCGCTGGGACTTTGGAGATGAATGAGCAGTTCTTC. The chain is built from TRBV7-9 and TRBJ2-1; maybe TRBD2 (6 bases). The ends were cut back, 6 bases at V and 7 bases at J, with 22 bases in the middle. The germline V gene encodes CDR1 SEHNR and CDR2 FQNEAQ (reference sequence). This CDR3 is 16 amino acids long.

This clone was observed a handful of times. The CDR3 sequence is CSAADEAAFF. In nucleotides, the CDR3 is TGCAGTGCTGCAGACGAGGCTGCTTTCTTT. J is TRBJ1-1 and V is TRBV20-1; D gene unclear. The germline gives CDR1 DFQATT, CDR2 SNEGSKA (reference sequence). The CDR3 is 10 residues long. The germline V and J ends were trimmed by 5 bases and 11 bases, with 12 bases remaining between them.

In DNA form, the CDR3 reads TGTGCCAGCAGTTGGTACTCAGGCTATGGCTACACCTTC. Translating gives CASSWYSGYGYTF. The gene calls are TRBV27 and TRBJ1-2; no firm D call. Germline V CDR1 and CDR2: MNHEY, SMNVEV (reference sequence). The CDR3 totals 13 residues. V was trimmed by 4 bases and J by 4 bases, leaving 10 bases between them.

The chain has TRBV6-6 and TRBJ2-5, with 7 bases identical to TRBD2. The germline gives CDR1 MNHNY, CDR2 SVGAGI (reference sequence). The J segment lost 9 bases and the V segment lost 2 bases, leaving 0 bases of the junction unmatched. This CDR3 has 11 residues. DNA for the CDR3: TGTGCCAGCAGTTACGGGGGGGCCCAGTACTTC. Its translation is CASSYGGAQYF.

The J gene is TRBJ2-2, the V gene TRBV27; TRBD2 might be the D (5 bases). The germline V gene has CDR1 MNHEY and CDR2 SMNVEV (reference sequence). The CDR3 spans 13 residues. The V gene lost 5 bases and the J gene lost 8 bases, with 12 bases spanning the gap. This CDR3 is CASSNRGLGELFF. The CDR3 DNA sequence: TGTGCCAGCAGTAATCGGGGTCTGGGGGAGCTGTTTTTT.

The chain is built from TRBV9 and TRBJ1-4; TRBD1 matches at 8 bases. V gave up 2 bases and J gave up 7 bases; unmatched junction bases: 10. The CDR3 spans 16 residues. CDR1 and CDR2 from the germline V gene are SGDLS and YYNGEE. As DNA, the CDR3 is TGTGCCAGCAGCGTTGGCCAGGGGGCAGGTCGTGAAAAACTGTTTTTT. The encoded protein is CASSVGQGAGREKLFF.

This clone was counted once. CDR3 residues: CASSRDSGHRFF. The DNA for the CDR3 is TGTGCCAGCAGTCGGGACAGCGGGCATCGGTTCTTC. The genes are TRBV6-5 and TRBJ2-1; D might be TRBD1 (7 bases). The V and J ends lost 5 bases and 15 bases respectively, with 17 bases between them. Germline-derived CDR1 and CDR2 are MNHEY and SVGAGI. This CDR3 comprises 12 residues.

The chain combines TRBV27 with TRBJ1-5, with D maybe TRBD1 (5 bases). The ends were cut back, 8 bases at V and 4 bases at J, with 15 bases in the middle. Germline CDR1 MNHEY, CDR2 SMNVEV (reference sequence). The CDR3 is 14 amino acids. For the CDR3, the DNA is TGTGCCAGCGGAGGGCAGTGGGGGAATCAGCCCCAGCATTTT. This codes for CASGGQWGNQPQHF.

V usage is TRBV4-1 and J usage is TRBJ2-7; 9 bases agree with TRBD1. CDR1 and CDR2 from the germline V gene are MGHRA and YSYEKL. Trimming cost V 4 bases and J 3 bases; bases outside gene matches: 10. This CDR3 is 16 amino acids long. The CDR3, as DNA: TGCGCCAGCAGCCTGGAACCGGGACAGGGTGTCTACGAGCAGTACTTC. Protein sequence: CASSLEPGQGVYEQYF.

The chain couples TRBV10-3 to TRBJ2-2, with 8 nucleotides matching TRBD1. In germline, CDR1 is ENHRY, CDR2 SYGVKD. The CDR3 contains 18 residues. J lost 4 bases, V lost 4 bases, and 14 bases had no gene match. The CDR3 loop is CAISATAPGGAGTGELFF. CDR3 DNA: TGTGCCATCAGTGCCACCGCCCCAGGGGGCGCCGGCACCGGGGAGCTGTTTTTT.

The gene calls are TRBV27 and TRBJ2-5; D is perhaps TRBD2 (6 bases). CDR3 length equals 13 residues. Germline CDR1 is MNHEY and CDR2 is SMNVEV (reference sequence). Trimming left V 6 bases short and J 5 bases short, with 13 bases between. In DNA, the CDR3 is TGTGCCAGCAGCCTAGATGGGGGGGAGACCCAGTACTTC. Amino acid sequence: CASSLDGGETQYF.